One and the same sample provided the 26 T cell receptor beta chains below, sequenced in a study of blood T cell repertoires in COVID-19. The data were produced by immunoSEQ multiplex PCR, yet TCRdb's version contains in-frame clones alone and is incomplete. The sample includes around 250,000 clones, about 89% seen only once; the top ten take 0.95% to 1.5%. Sequencing used PBMCs or T cells enriched from blood (not recorded which). These receptors were obtained from a human donor in a cohort exposed to, infected with or recovered from COVID-19 (not recorded which). The donor label of this sample is uncertain.

The genes are TRBV3-1 (or the pseudogene TRBV3-2) and TRBJ1-1; D not certain. Between the trimmed V and J ends, which lost 1 base and 2 bases, there was a span of 11 bases. This CDR3 contains 15 residues. From germline, CDR1 is LGHDT and CDR2 YNNKEL (reference sequence). The CDR3 sequence is CASSQVRLTNTEAFF. The CDR3 DNA reads TGTGCCAGCAGCCAAGTAAGACTTACAAACACTGAAGCTTTCTTT.

V gene TRBV11-3 combines with J gene TRBJ1-1; no firm D call. V shed 2 bases and J shed 2 bases, with 6 bases lying between them. The CDR3 totals 13 residues. CDR1 and CDR2 (germline): SGHNT, YENEEA. CDR3 nucleotide sequence: TGTGCCAGCAGCTTAAGCCAAAACACTGAAGCTTTCTTT. It codes for CASSLSQNTEAFF.

The chain links TRBV11-2 to TRBJ1-4; 8 positions match TRBD1. Germline V gene lookup returns CDR1 SGHAT and CDR2 FQNNGV. The CDR3 covers 14 residues. Trimming cost V 1 base and J 8 bases; bases outside gene matches: 3. The chain's CDR3 is CASSLVRGREKLFF. CDR3 sequence (DNA): TGTGCCAGCAGCTTAGTCAGGGGGCGAGAAAAACTGTTTTTT. Together with reference TRBV11-2 and TRBJ1-4, the CDR3 gives the full variable domain: EAGVAQSPRYKIIEKRQSVAFWCNPISGHATLYWYQQILGQGPKLLIQFQNNGVVDDSQLPKDRFSAERLKGVDSTLKIQPAKLEDSAVYLCASSLVRGREKLFFGSGTQLSVL.

The chain links TRBV18 to TRBJ1-2, with a possible D match to TRBD1 (6 bases). Trimming left V 6 bases short and J 0 bases short, with 14 bases between. This CDR3 is 15 amino acids long. Germline values: CDR1 KGHSH, CDR2 LQKENI. The CDR3 reads CASSRQDAANYGYTF. CDR3 nucleotides: TGTGCCAGCTCTCGACAGGATGCAGCTAACTATGGCTACACCTTC.

The chain recombines TRBV6-5 with TRBJ2-7; maybe TRBD2 (7 bases). Germline lookup yields CDR1 MNHEY and CDR2 SVGAGI. The CDR3 contains 15 residues. Trimming pared 8 bases from V and 0 bases from J, leaving 17 bases between. This CDR3 is CASSKGGEASYEQYF. The CDR3 nucleotides read TGTGCCAGCTCCAAGGGGGGGGAAGCCTCCTACGAGCAGTACTTC.

V gene TRBV2 combines with J gene TRBJ1-1; 8 nucleotides agree with TRBD1. V dropped 1 base and J dropped 1; count of bases not matched to a gene: 2. The CDR3 runs to 15 residues. CDR1 is SNHLY, CDR2 FYNNEI, per germline. CDR3 in amino acids: CASSEDQGANTEAFF. Here the CDR3 DNA reads TGTGCCAGCAGTGAAGACCAGGGGGCGAACACTGAAGCTTTCTTT.

CDR3 sequence (DNA): TGTGCCAGCAGCTTACTTCGCGGGGCAGGCGAAGCTTTCTTT. It translates to CASSLLRGAGEAFF. V is TRBV11-1 and J is TRBJ1-1; maybe TRBD1 (5 bases). Germline CDR1 and CDR2: SGHAT and FQDESV (reference sequence). V lost 2 bases and J 8 bases, leaving 15 bases between the germline ends. This CDR3 is built from 14 residues. The variable domain in full, with the rest retrieved from reference TRBV11-1 and TRBJ1-1, is EAEVAQSPRYKITEKSQAVAFWCDPISGHATLYWYRQILGQGPELLVQFQDESVVDDSQLPKDRFSAERLKGVDSTLKIQPAELGDSAMYLCASSLLRGAGEAFFGQGTRLTVV.

Worth noting for this clone: Other nucleotide sequences in the sample specify the same CDR3. This chain links TRBV4-1 with TRBJ2-7; tentative D call: TRBD2 (6 bases). Germline CDR1 MGHRA, CDR2 YSYEKL. Between the trimmed V and J ends, which lost 1 base and 3 bases, there was a span of 10 bases. This CDR3 is 14 amino acids long. CDR3 sequence (DNA): TGCGCCAGCAGCCAAGGGCTCGGGAGCTACGAGCAGTACTTC. Amino acids: CASSQGLGSYEQYF.

The chain carries TRBV11-2 and TRBJ1-3; no clear D. CDR3 size: 14 residues. The ends were cut back, 1 base at V and 2 bases at J, with 6 bases in the middle. Germline V gene lookup returns CDR1 SGHAT and CDR2 FQNNGV. The CDR3 sequence is CASSLAGAGNTIYF. CDR3 sequence (DNA): TGTGCCAGCAGCTTAGCCGGGGCTGGAAACACCATATATTTT.

The chain combines TRBV19 with TRBJ1-5, with 7 positions matching TRBD1. Germline V lookup: CDR1 LNHDA, CDR2 SQIVND (reference sequence). CDR3 length equals 15 residues. The J segment lost 3 bases and the V segment lost 5 bases, leaving 7 bases of the junction unmatched. The DNA for the CDR3 is TGTGCCAGTAGTGCTGACAGGGCATACAATCAGCCCCAGCATTTT. Translating it yields CASSADRAYNQPQHF.

CDR3 residues: CASSLDRTGAGEKLFF. The CDR3 DNA reads as TGTGCCAGCAGCTTAGATCGGACAGGGGCCGGTGAAAAACTGTTTTTT. V is TRBV7-2 and J is TRBJ1-4, with 9 bases aligning to TRBD1. The CDR3 totals 16 residues. Per germline, CDR1 SGHTA and CDR2 FQGNSA. V gave up 1 base and J gave up 7 bases; unmatched junction bases: 7.

The chain is built from TRBV19 and TRBJ2-7; no clear D gene. CDR1 is LNHDA and CDR2 is SQIVND in the germline V gene (reference sequence). The CDR3 extends over 11 amino acids. V was cut by 9 bases and J by 0 bases, with 6 bases left in between. CDR3 nucleotides: TGTGCCAGCGGGTTCTCCTACGAGCAGTACTTC. This translates into CASGFSYEQYF.

The chain joins TRBV19 to TRBJ1-2; TRBD1 might be the D (6 bases). V was shortened by 1 base and J by 4 bases, with 10 bases between the two germline ends. CDR3 length: 14 residues. Germline V gene data show CDR1 as LNHDA and CDR2 as SQIVND (reference sequence). The CDR3 DNA reads TGTGCCAGTAGTATAGGCAGGACAGTCTATGGCTACACCTTC. Protein: CASSIGRTVYGYTF.

The gene calls are TRBV21-1 and TRBJ2-7; TRBD1 reflects the table's D call only, with no check against the DNA. TRBV21-1 is a known pseudogene. The CDR3 runs 12 residues. The CDR3 is CASSRTVYEQYF. The CDR3 nucleotides are TGTGCCAGCAGCCGCACAGTCTACGAGCAGTACTTC.

The V call is TRBV27, the J call TRBJ2-1; perhaps TRBD2 as D (5 bases). V was shortened by 6 bases and J by 4 bases, with 16 bases between the two germline ends. CDR1 is MNHEY, CDR2 SMNVEV, per germline (reference sequence). There are 15 residues in the CDR3. The CDR3 sequence is CASRAYGRTYNEQFF. The CDR3 DNA sequence: TGTGCCAGCAGGGCTTACGGCAGGACTTACAATGAGCAGTTCTTC.

The chain links TRBV5-6 to TRBJ1-2; D may be TRBD1 (6 bases). Trimming removed 4 bases at V and 4 bases at J, with 17 bases between. The CDR3 has 15 residues. CDR1 and CDR2 from the germline V gene are SGHDT and YYEEEE. CDR3 nucleotide sequence: TGTGCCAGCAGCCCGTTCCCTGGACAGTCCTATGGCTACACCTTC. Protein: CASSPFPGQSYGYTF.

This chain links TRBV18 with TRBJ2-7; D is undetermined. V shed 5 bases and J shed 0 bases, with 11 bases lying between them. The CDR3 is made up of 14 amino acids. CDR1 and CDR2 from the germline V gene are KGHSH and LQKENI. CDR3: CASSSTSDSYEQYF. DNA for the CDR3: TGTGCCAGCTCATCGACAAGTGACTCCTACGAGCAGTACTTC.

This chain's CDR3 is CASSLTRAPNTEAFF. In DNA form, the CDR3 reads TGTGCCAGCAGCTTAACGAGGGCACCGAACACTGAAGCTTTCTTT. J is TRBJ1-1 and V is TRBV7-3, with D unclear. Trimming removed 0 bases at V and 1 base at J, with 9 bases between. Germline values: CDR1 SGHTA, CDR2 FQGTGA. The CDR3 spans 15 residues.

This chain links TRBV10-1 with TRBJ1-4; D gene unclear. V lost 3 bases and J 4 bases, leaving 12 bases between the germline ends. The CDR3 contains 15 residues. Germline values: CDR1 WNHNN, CDR2 SYGVQD (reference sequence). DNA for the CDR3: TGCGCCAGCAGTGACTATAGATTGCTTAATGAAAAACTGTTTTTT. This encodes CASSDYRLLNEKLFF.

The chain combines TRBV2 with TRBJ1-2, with TRBD1 identical over 8 bases. CDR1 and CDR2 (germline): SNHLY, FYNNEI. The CDR3 contains 14 residues. Trimming cost V 6 bases and J 7 bases; bases outside gene matches: 10. The CDR3 region has the DNA TGTGCCAGCAGGGCAGGGGGCGCACCAGGTGGCTACACCTTC. Translation gives CASRAGGAPGGYTF.

V is TRBV4-2 and J is TRBJ1-6; the match to TRBD1 covers 7 bases. V lost 3 bases and J lost 5; bases outside the gene matches: 7. The CDR3 sequence is 16 residues long. Germline V gene lookup returns CDR1 LGHNA and CDR2 YNFKEQ. CDR3 in amino acids: CASSQADREHNSPLHF. The CDR3 region has the DNA TGTGCCAGCAGCCAGGCCGACAGGGAACATAATTCACCCCTCCACTTT.

The count of this clone is one. This rearrangement joins TRBV11-3 to TRBJ1-1, with 7 positions matching TRBD1. The CDR3 has 11 residues. Germline CDR1 SGHNT, CDR2 YENEEA. Losses at the gene ends were 9 bases for V and 10 bases for J; bases not matched to a gene: 8. The CDR3 reads CARGGTAPAFF. In DNA, the CDR3 is TGTGCCAGAGGGGGGACAGCCCCAGCTTTCTTT. The full variable domain, rest sourced from reference TRBV11-3 and TRBJ1-1, is EAGVVQSPRYKIIEKKQPVAFWCNPISGHNTLYWYLQNLGQGPELLIRYENEEAVDDSQLPKDRFSAERLKGVDSTLKIQPAELGDSAVYLCARGGTAPAFFGQGTRLTVV.

The V call is TRBV5-6, the J call TRBJ2-1; 8 positions agree with TRBD2. Germline lookup yields CDR1 SGHDT and CDR2 YYEEEE. The CDR3 has 15 residues. The junction had 3 bases not matched to a gene; V was cut back by 0 bases and J by 4 bases. The CDR3 region is CASSLALAGYNEQFF. The CDR3, as DNA: TGTGCCAGCAGCTTGGCATTAGCGGGGTACAATGAGCAGTTCTTC.

The chain combines TRBV5-8 with TRBJ1-5, with TRBD1 matching over 10 bases. V lost 4 bases to trimming and J lost 6 bases; unmatched junction nucleotides: 1. Per the germline V gene, CDR1 is SGHTS and CDR2 is YDEGEE. This CDR3 has 13 residues. In DNA, the CDR3 is TGTGCCAGCAGCCGGGACAGGGGTCAGCCCCAGCATTTT. Amino acids: CASSRDRGQPQHF.

This rearrangement joins TRBV3-1 (or the pseudogene TRBV3-2) to TRBJ2-3; 9 bases are a match to TRBD2. Germline V lookup: CDR1 LGHDT, CDR2 YNNKEL (reference sequence). The CDR3 is made up of 17 amino acids. With 0 bases clipped from V and 6 bases from J, the junction kept 10 bases outside the gene matches. The CDR3 spells CASSQEAGGPVRDTQYF. DNA of the CDR3: TGTGCCAGCAGCCAAGAGGCGGGGGGGCCTGTCAGGGATACGCAGTATTTT.

V is TRBV27 and J is TRBJ2-3, with 9 bases matching TRBD2. The CDR3 consists of 15 residues. V gave up 7 bases and J gave up 3 bases; unmatched junction bases: 8. Germline loops: CDR1 MNHEY, CDR2 SMNVEV (reference sequence). CDR3 in amino acids: CASKRGGAWTDTQYF. The DNA of the CDR3 is TGTGCCAGCAAACGCGGGGGGGCCTGGACAGATACGCAGTATTTT.